What follows is one T cell receptor beta chain and its context. This clonotype showed up many times. What antigen it recognizes has not been identified. No quality values exist for individual bases; no much larger clone is one base distant. The data stem from a study of T cells in Graves' hyperthyroidism and ophthalmopathy (dated by TCRdb to the late 2010s). About the full investigation: Peripheral blood was sampled at the time of initial diagnosis, prior to any treatment. A discovery cohort of fewer than 110 patients, roughly 45 with Graves' ophthalmopathy and about 58 with stable Graves' hyperthyroidism, was used to find distinguishing TCR V-J signatures. An independent validation cohort of under 20 hyperthyroidism patients and approximately 15 patients who later progressed to ophthalmopathy tested prospective prediction of ophthalmopathy. The 100 discovery patients were randomly split 7:3 into training and test sets. In more than 5 Graves' hyperthyroidism patients, the study also compared T-cell repertoires from thyroid tissue with T-cell repertoires from blood. After sampling, hyperthyroidism patients received methimazole starting at 30 mg daily, and ophthalmopathy patients received high-dose intravenous methylprednisolone. According to the paper, TCR Vbeta CDR3 sequencing was carried out on more than 120 peripheral blood samples, which came from fewer than 50 ophthalmopathy, around 74 hyperthyroidism and some 17 progressor patients.

Amplification of TCR beta CDR3 regions was carried out from RNA transcripts. The first round of RT-PCR for the TCR CDR3 was performed with the HTBI primer set and the Qiagen OneStep RT-PCR kit. A second multiplex PCR round built the libraries, followed by size selection and purification. Paired-end sequencing of the libraries was performed with 100 bp reads on an Illumina HiSeq2000. Concerning the study's data processing: Raw data were processed with SOAPnuke, discarding reads with adapters, uncalled bases, mean Phred below 15, or no exact constant-primer or identifier match. High-quality paired reads were merged with COPE v1.2.5, and unique nucleotide sequences were defined as clonotypes. Clonotypes were aligned to IMGT TRBV, TRBD and TRBJ reference segments using MiTCR v1.1. Only V-J combinations with frequency above 0.0001, covering about 99% of repertoires, were analysed. A TCS score was defined as the ratio of F50 (clonal expansion) to E x V (chaos), with BLOSUM62-based TCRdist applied between CDR3 peptides within each V-J. Welch's t-statistics and random forest reduced 450 to 600 V-J features to 13, which were used in a naive Bayes classifier (R e1071). TCRdb handled the public reads itself, with Q25 trimming in fastp and clone calling in MiXCR, and kept productive beta chains. Each entry merges the rows of one CDR3 protein and shows their most common DNA and genes. The V and J calls, along with clone size, are taken from TCRdb and not from the paper's own processing. The sample table contains some 400,000 distinct CDR3 sequences; only one count was recorded for about a fifth of them. 3.7% of the sample lies in the top ten.

Graves' hyperthyroidism was defined as stable when no progression to ophthalmopathy occurred over 18 months of follow-up. The hyperthyroidism patients were between 18 and 65 years old and newly diagnosed, with a disease duration of less than 2 months. Patients with uncontrolled infections, other autoimmune diseases, pregnancy or lactation were excluded. Diagnoses were based on clinical symptoms, serum thyroxine and TRAb, thyroid ultrasound and orbital computed tomography. Ficoll-Paque density gradient centrifugation was used to isolate PBMCs from approximately 10 ml of fresh peripheral blood. Total RNA was extracted with Trizol reagent, and quality was checked on an Agilent 2100 Bioanalyzer. Paper-wide results and their limitations: Sample size was not statistically predetermined, and investigators were not blinded to group allocation. Most expanded thyroid clonotypes (frequency above 0.001) were also detected in blood, a finding suggesting that blood repertoires may reflect thyroid immune responses. A model built on a 13 V-J signature distinguished ophthalmopathy from stable hyperthyroidism, reaching approximately 89% sensitivity and under 84% specificity in cross-validation and 80%/75% in testing. During validation, the model predicted progression to ophthalmopathy a median of about 6.3 months ahead of onset, with more than 60% sensitivity and under 85% specificity.

Material: blood. This TCR was sampled from a woman aged 18-29 years with Graves' hyperthyroidism.

The DNA is TGTGCCAGCAGTTTATTAGGGACATGGAACACTGAAGCTTTCTTT. This gives the protein CASSLLGTWNTEAFF. The chain is made from TRBV12-3 or TRBV12-4 and TRBJ1-1; D gene: possibly TRBD1, on 6 matching bases. Reading from cysteine to phenylalanine, the CDR3 counts 15 amino acids. Only the CDR3 DNA is retained, 45 bases long and in frame from the first base. Trimming at the junction amounts to 2 bases on V and 1 base on J, and the germline ends lie 11 bases apart.